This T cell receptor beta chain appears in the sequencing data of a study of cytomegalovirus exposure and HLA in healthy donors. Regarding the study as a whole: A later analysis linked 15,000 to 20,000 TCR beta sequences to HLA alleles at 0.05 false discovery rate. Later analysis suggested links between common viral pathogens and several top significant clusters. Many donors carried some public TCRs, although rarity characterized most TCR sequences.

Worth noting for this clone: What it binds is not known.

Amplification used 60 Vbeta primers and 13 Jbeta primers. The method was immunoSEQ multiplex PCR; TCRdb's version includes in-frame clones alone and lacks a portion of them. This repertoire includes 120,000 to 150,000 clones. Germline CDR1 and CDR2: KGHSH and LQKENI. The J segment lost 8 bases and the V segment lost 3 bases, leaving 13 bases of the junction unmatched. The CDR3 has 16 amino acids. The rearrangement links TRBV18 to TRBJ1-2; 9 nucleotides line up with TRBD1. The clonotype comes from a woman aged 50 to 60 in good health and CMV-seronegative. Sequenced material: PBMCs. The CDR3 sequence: CASSPPQGAQVTGYTF. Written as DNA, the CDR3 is TGTGCCAGCTCACCCCCACAGGGGGCGCAAGTGACCGGCTACACCTTC.